These T cell receptor beta chains were read from a single sample in a study of blood T cell repertoires in COVID-19. Here immunoSEQ multiplex PCR was the method, and the copy in TCRdb shows in-frame clones only, minus some. The sample carries about 160,000 clones, 85% recorded once. Material for sequencing was peripheral blood. The source of these receptors is a man aged 35 to 55 with acute or convalescent COVID-19. CDR3s include the opening cysteine and the closing phenylalanine or tryptophan. D genes are given only for firm matches. Rows may omit the clone size; those that give it use once, few, many or a size class.

>few|TRBD1|TRBV9|TRBJ1-6
TGTGCCAGCAGGGGACAGGGAAATAATTCACCCCTCCACTTT
CASRGQGNNSPLHF
>.|.|TRBV29-1|TRBJ1-2
.
CSVGPGGYGYTF
>.|.|TRBV5-8|TRBJ1-5
TGTGCCAGCACCATTTCCGGGACTCAGGCCACTAGCAATCAGCCCCAGCATTTT
CASTISGTQATSNQPQHF
>.|TRBD2|TRBV29-1|TRBJ2-3
TGCAGCGTTGAGACTAGCGGGGGACCCACAGATACGCAGTATTTT
CSVETSGGPTDTQYF
>.|.|TRBV7-2|TRBJ1-1
TGTGCCAGCAGCTCGCAGGAGAACACTGAAGCTTTCTTT
CASSSQENTEAFF
>.|TRBD1|TRBV5-4|TRBJ1-4
TGTGCCAGCAGCAGTCCCGGGACAGGGGCTAATGAAAAACTGTTTTTT
CASSSPGTGANEKLFF
>once|TRBD1|TRBV27|TRBJ2-7
TGTGCCAGCAGTCGCGGCAGGGGGACATACGAGCAGTACTTC
CASSRGRGTYEQYF
>.|.|TRBV7-8|TRBJ1-4
TGTGCCAGCAGCTTAGCGGGGGGAGGGAGTGAAAAACTGTTTTTT
CASSLAGGGSEKLFF
>.|TRBD2|TRBV5-1|TRBJ2-3
TGCGCCAGCAGCTGGGGACTAGTGGGTACAGATACGCAGTATTTT
CASSWGLVGTDTQYF
>.|TRBD1|TRBV4-3|TRBJ2-1
TGCGCCAGCAGCCAATCCGGACAGGGAGGGCAGTTCTTC
CASSQSGQGGQFF
>once|.|TRBV6-5|TRBJ1-6
TGTGCCAGCAGTTACTCGAGCTCCTATAATTCACCCCTCCACTTT
CASSYSSSYNSPLHF
>.|TRBD1|TRBV9|TRBJ1-2
TGTGCCAGCAGCGTAGGTCTTGGAGACAGGGAGTATGGCTACACCTTC
CASSVGLGDREYGYTF
>once|TRBD1|TRBV19|TRBJ2-3
TGTGCCAGTAGGTGGCAGGGGGGCACAGATACGCAGTATTTT
CASRWQGGTDTQYF
>.|TRBD2|TRBV7-6|TRBJ2-2
TGTGCCAGCAGCGCCACGGCGGGGGGGTACACCGGGGAGCTGTTTTTT
CASSATAGGYTGELFF
>.|TRBD2|TRBV27|TRBJ2-1
TGTGCCAGCAGTTCCCACCAGAGCGGGGGGTACAATGAGCAGTTCTTC
CASSSHQSGGYNEQFF
>.|.|TRBV20-1|TRBJ2-1
TGCAGTGCTAGTTTAACACACAATGAGCAGTTCTTC
CSASLTHNEQFF
>.|.|TRBV5-6|TRBJ1-5
TGTGCCAGCAGCCGATGGACAGTTAGCAATCAGCCCCAGCATTTT
CASSRWTVSNQPQHF
>.|.|TRBV4-1|TRBJ1-1
TGCGCCAGCAGCCAAGAGGGGGAGGTCTCTGAAGCTTTCTTT
CASSQEGEVSEAFF
>.|.|TRBV3-1/TRBV3-2|TRBJ2-1
TGTGCCAGCAGCCGGGGCCAAGAGTCCTACAATGAGCAGTTCTTC
CASSRGQESYNEQFF
>.|.|TRBV6-2/TRBV6-3|TRBJ1-6
TGTGCCAGCAGTTTGGCAGGGATGGGAACCCTCCACTTT
CASSLAGMGTLHF
>.|.|TRBV7-6|TRBJ2-1
TGTGCCAGCAGCTTGGGGGGTAGTTACAATGAGCAGTTCTTC
CASSLGGSYNEQFF
>.|TRBD1|TRBV6-5|TRBJ1-1
TGTGCCAGCAGTTCCGACAGGGACGTCGCGAACACTGAAGCTTTCTTT
CASSSDRDVANTEAFF
>few|.|TRBV9|TRBJ1-6
TGTGCCAGCGGACTCCCGGGGGTGTCACCCCTCCACTTT
CASGLPGVSPLHF